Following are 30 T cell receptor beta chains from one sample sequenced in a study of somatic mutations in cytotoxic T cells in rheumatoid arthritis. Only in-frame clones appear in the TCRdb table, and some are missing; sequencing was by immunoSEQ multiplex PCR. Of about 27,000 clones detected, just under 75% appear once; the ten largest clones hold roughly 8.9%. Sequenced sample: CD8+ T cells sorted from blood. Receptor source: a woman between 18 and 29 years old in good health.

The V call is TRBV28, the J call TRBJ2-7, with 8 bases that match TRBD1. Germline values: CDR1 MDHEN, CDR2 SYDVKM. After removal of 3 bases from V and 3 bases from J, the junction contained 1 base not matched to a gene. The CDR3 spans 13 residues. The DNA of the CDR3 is TGTGCCAGCAGTTTTGGACAGGGCTACGAGCAGTACGTC. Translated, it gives CASSFGQGYEQYV.

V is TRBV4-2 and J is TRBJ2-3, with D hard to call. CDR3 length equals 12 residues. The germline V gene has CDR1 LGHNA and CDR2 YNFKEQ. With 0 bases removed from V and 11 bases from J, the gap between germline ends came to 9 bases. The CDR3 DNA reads TGTGCCAGCAGCCAAGAGGGTTTAGGGCAGTATTTT. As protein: CASSQEGLGQYF.

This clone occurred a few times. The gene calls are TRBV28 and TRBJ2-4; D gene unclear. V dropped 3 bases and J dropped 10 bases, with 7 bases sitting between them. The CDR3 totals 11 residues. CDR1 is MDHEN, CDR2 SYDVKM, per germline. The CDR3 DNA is TGTGCCAGCAGTTTGGGTGGTATTCAGTACTTC. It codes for CASSLGGIQYF.

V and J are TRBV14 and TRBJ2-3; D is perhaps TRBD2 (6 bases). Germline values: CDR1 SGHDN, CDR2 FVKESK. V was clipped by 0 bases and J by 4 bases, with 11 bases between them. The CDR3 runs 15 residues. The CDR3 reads CASSQDPGGADTQYF. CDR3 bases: TGTGCCAGCAGCCAAGATCCCGGGGGAGCAGATACGCAGTATTTT.

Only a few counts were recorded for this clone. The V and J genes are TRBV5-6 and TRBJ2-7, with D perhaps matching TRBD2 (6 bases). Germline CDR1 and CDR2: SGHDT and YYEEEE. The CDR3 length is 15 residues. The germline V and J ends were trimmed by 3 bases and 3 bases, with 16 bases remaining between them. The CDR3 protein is CASSSLGGTVYEQYV. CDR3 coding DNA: TGTGCCAGCAGCTCCCTTGGAGGGACGGTCTACGAGCAGTACGTC.

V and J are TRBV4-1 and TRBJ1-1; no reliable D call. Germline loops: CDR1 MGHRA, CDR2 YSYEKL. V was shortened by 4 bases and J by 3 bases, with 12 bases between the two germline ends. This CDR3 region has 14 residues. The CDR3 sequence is CASSLLTGDTEAFF. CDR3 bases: TGCGCCAGCAGCCTATTAACCGGGGACACTGAAGCTTTCTTT.

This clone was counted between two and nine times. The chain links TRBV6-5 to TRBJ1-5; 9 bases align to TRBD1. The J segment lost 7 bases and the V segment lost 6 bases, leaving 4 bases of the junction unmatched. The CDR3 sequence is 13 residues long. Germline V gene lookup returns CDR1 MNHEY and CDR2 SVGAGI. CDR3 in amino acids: CASSDRGIQPQHF. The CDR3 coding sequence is TGTGCCAGCAGCGACAGGGGGATACAGCCCCAGCATTTT.

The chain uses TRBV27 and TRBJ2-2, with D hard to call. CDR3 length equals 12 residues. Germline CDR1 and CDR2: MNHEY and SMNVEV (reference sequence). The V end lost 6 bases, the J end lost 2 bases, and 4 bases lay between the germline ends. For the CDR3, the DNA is TGTGCCAGCAGAACAAACACCGGGGAGCTGTTTTTT. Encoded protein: CASRTNTGELFF.

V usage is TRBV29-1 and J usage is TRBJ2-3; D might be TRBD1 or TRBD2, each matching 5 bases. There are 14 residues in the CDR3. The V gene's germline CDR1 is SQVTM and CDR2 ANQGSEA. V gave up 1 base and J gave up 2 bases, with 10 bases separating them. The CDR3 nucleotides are TGCAGCGTTGAAGGGGGGACCCTCACAGATACGCAGTATTTT. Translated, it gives CSVEGGTLTDTQYF.

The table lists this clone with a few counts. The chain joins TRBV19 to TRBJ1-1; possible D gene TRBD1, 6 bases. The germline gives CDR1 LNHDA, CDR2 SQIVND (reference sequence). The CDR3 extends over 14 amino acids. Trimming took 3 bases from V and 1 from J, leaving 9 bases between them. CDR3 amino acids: CASSIGTPNTEAFF. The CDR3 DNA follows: TGTGCCAGTAGTATCGGGACACCGAACACTGAAGCTTTCTTT.

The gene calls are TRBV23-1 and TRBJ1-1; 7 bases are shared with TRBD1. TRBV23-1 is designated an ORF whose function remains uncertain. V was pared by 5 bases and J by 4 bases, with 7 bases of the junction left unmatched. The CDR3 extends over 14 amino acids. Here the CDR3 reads CASSTNRGGTEAFF. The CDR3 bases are TGCGCCAGCAGTACTAACAGGGGAGGCACTGAAGCTTTCTTT.

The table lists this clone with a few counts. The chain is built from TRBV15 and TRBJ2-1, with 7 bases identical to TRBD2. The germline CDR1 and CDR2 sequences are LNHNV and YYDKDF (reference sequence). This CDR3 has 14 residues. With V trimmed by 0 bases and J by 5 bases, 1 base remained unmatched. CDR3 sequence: CATSRDLADNEQFF. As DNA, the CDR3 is TGTGCCACCAGCAGAGATCTAGCGGACAATGAGCAGTTCTTC.

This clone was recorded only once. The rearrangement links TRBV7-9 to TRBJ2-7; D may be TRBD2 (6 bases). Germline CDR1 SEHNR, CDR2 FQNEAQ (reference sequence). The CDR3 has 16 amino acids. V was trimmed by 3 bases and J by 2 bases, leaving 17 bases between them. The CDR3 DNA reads TGTGCCAGCAGCTTGTCACGCGGGGTTACTACCTACGAGCAGTACGTC. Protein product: CASSLSRGVTTYEQYV.

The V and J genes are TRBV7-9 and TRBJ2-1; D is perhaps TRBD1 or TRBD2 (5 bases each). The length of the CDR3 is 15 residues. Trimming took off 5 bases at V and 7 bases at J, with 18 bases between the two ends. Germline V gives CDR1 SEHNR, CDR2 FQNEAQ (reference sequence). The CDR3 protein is CASSPNGAGRNEQFF. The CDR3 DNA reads TGTGCCAGCAGCCCAAACGGGGCTGGCCGGAATGAGCAGTTCTTC.

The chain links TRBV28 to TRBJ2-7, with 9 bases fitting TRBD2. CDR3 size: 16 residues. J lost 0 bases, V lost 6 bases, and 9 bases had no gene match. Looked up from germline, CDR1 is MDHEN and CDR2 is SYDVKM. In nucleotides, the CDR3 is TGTGCCAGCAGCCCCACCGGGACTAGCTACTCCTACGAGCAGTACTTC. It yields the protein CASSPTGTSYSYEQYF.

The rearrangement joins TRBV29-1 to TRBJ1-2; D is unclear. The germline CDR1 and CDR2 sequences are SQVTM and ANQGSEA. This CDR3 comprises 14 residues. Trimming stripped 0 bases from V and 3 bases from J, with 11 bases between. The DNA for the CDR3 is TGCAGCGTTGAAGACCTGGAGGATTACTATGGCTACACCTTC. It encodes CSVEDLEDYYGYTF. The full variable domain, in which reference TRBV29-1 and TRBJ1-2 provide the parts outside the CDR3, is SAVISQKPSRDICQRGTSLTIQCQVDSQVTMMFWYRQQPGQSLTLIATANQGSEATYESGFVIDKFPISRPNLTFSTLTVSNMSPEDSSIYLCSVEDLEDYYGYTFGSGTRLTVV.

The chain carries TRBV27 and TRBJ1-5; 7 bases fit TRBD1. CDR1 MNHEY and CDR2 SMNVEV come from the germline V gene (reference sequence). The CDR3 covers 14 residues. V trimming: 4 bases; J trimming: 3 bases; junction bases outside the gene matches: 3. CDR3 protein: CASSSQGNNQPQHF. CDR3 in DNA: TGTGCCAGCAGTTCACAGGGGAACAATCAGCCCCAGCATTTT.

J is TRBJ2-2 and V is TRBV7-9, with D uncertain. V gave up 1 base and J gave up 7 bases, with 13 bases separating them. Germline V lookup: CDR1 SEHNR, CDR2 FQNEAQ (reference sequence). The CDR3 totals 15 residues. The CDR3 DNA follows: TGTGCCAGCAGCTTAGGAGTCCTCAAAAGCGGGGAGCTGTTTTTT. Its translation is CASSLGVLKSGELFF.

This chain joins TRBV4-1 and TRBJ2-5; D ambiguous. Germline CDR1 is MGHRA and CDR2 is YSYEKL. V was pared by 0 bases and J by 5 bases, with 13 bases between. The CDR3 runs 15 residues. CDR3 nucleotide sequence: TGCGCCAGCAGCCAAGATGTTGGCTTGTTGGAGACCCAGTACTTC. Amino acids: CASSQDVGLLETQYF.

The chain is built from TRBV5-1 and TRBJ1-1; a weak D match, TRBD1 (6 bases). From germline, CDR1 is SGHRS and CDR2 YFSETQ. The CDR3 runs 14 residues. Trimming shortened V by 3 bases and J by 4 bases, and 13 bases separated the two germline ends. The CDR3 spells CASSSTGQGTEAFF. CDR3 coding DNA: TGCGCCAGCAGCTCTACAGGGCAGGGCACTGAAGCTTTCTTT.

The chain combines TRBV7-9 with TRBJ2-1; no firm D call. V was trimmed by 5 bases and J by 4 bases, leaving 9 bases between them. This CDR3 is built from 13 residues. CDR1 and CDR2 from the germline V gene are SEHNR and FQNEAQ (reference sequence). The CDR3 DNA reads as TGTGCCAGCAGCCCCAGCGTTTACAATGAGCAGTTCTTC. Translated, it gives CASSPSVYNEQFF.

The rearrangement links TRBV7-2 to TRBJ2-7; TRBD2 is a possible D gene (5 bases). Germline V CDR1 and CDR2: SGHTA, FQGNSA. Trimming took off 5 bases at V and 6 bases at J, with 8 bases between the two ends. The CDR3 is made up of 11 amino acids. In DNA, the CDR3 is TGTGCCAGCAGCAATGCGGGCGAGCAGTACTTC. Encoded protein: CASSNAGEQYF.

Here the CDR3 reads CSVNADLNTEAFF. The CDR3 DNA reads as TGCAGCGTTAACGCAGACCTGAACACTGAAGCTTTCTTT. This chain uses TRBV29-1 with TRBJ1-1; D unclear. V was trimmed by 5 bases and J by 0 bases, leaving 10 bases between them. CDR1 is SQVTM and CDR2 is ANQGSEA in the germline V gene. The CDR3 has 13 residues.

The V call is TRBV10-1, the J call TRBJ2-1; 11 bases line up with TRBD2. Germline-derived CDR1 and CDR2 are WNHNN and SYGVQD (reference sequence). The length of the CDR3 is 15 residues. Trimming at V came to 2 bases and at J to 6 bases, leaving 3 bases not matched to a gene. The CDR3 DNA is TGCGCCAGCAGTGAGGGGACTAGCGGTTCCAATGAGCAGTTCTTC. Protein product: CASSEGTSGSNEQFF.

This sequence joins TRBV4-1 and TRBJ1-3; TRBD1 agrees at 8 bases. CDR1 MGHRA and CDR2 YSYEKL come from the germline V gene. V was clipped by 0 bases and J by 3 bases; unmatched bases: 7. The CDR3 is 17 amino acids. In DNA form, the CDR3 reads TGCGCCAGCAGCCAAGACTGGGACAGGCTGGGTGGAAACACCATATATTTT. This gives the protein CASSQDWDRLGGNTIYF.

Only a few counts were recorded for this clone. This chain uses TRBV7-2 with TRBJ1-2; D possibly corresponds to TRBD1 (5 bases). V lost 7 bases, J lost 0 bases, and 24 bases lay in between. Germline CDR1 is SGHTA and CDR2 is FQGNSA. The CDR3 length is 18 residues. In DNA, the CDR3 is TGTGCCAGCACCGGGTACACGACGACGGGGGATACTAACTATGGCTACACCTTC. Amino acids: CASTGYTTTGDTNYGYTF.

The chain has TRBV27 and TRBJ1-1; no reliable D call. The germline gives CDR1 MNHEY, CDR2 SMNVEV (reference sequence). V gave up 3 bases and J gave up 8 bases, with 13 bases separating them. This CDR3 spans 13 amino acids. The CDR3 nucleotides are TGTGCCAGCAGTTTGTTGAACCCGCGCGAAGCTTTCTTT. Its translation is CASSLLNPREAFF.

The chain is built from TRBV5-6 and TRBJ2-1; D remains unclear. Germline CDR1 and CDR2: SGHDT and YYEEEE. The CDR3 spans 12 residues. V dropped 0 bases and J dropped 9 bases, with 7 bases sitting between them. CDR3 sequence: CASSLGSGEQFF. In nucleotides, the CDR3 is TGTGCCAGCAGCTTGGGCAGTGGTGAGCAGTTCTTC.

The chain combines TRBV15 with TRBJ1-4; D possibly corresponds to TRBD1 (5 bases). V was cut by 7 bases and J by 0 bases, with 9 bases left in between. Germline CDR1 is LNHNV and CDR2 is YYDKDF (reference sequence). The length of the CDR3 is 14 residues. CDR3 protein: CATKRGATNEKLFF. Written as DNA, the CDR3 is TGTGCCACCAAGAGGGGTGCAACTAATGAAAAACTGTTTTTT.

This CDR3 reads CASSPDRLPEAFF. The CDR3, as DNA: TGTGCCAGCTCACCCGACAGGTTACCTGAAGCTTTCTTT. The J gene is TRBJ1-1, the V gene TRBV18; TRBD1 is a possible D gene (6 bases). This CDR3 has 13 residues. V lost 3 bases and J lost 6, with 11 bases in between. Germline V gives CDR1 KGHSH, CDR2 LQKENI.